These 29 T cell receptor beta chains were sequenced from one sample in a study of blood T cell repertoires in COVID-19. Using immunoSEQ multiplex PCR, the repertoire was profiled, and TCRdb retains in-frame clones only, with some absent. The table lists 130,000 to 150,000 clones, approximately 80% of them singletons, with approximately 6.1% in the top ten. Sequencing input: peripheral blood. The source is a human donor in a cohort sampled during active COVID-19.

The chain links TRBV7-6 to TRBJ1-4; D unclear. The germline V gene has CDR1 SGHVS and CDR2 FNYEAQ. This CDR3 spans 16 amino acids. The V gene lost 2 bases and the J gene lost 2 bases, with 12 bases spanning the gap. The CDR3 sequence is CASSLSEGLTNEKLFF. The CDR3 region has the DNA TGTGCCAGCAGCTTATCCGAGGGTTTGACTAATGAAAAACTGTTTTTT.

The CDR3 DNA follows: TGTGCCAGCACCAGAGCGGGGACAGGGGCTAATTCACCCCTCCACTTT. This translates into CASTRAGTGANSPLHF. The rearrangement joins TRBV6-6 to TRBJ1-6, with 10 nucleotides matching TRBD1. This CDR3 is 16 amino acids long. CDR1 MNHNY and CDR2 SVGAGI come from the germline V gene (reference sequence). The trim removed 7 bases at V and 6 bases at J, leaving 9 bases unmatched.

In the case of this clone: At one end the junction does not follow the germline gene, possibly because of a read error. The CDR3 reads CASRQAGTDTQYF. For the CDR3, the DNA is TGTGCCAGCAGGCAAGCAGGCACAGATACGCAGTATTTT. The V gene is TRBV3-1 (or the pseudogene TRBV3-2), the J gene TRBJ2-3, with no clear D. The germline V gene has CDR1 LGHDT and CDR2 YNNKEL (reference sequence). The CDR3 loop spans 13 amino acids.

This chain links TRBV5-4 with TRBJ1-1; TRBD1 aligns across 8 bases. The trim removed 0 bases at V and 0 bases at J, leaving 1 base unmatched. Germline CDR1 SGHNT, CDR2 YYREEE (reference sequence). The CDR3 contains 15 residues. The CDR3 sequence is CASSLATGVNTEAFF. DNA of the CDR3: TGTGCCAGCAGCTTGGCGACAGGGGTGAACACTGAAGCTTTCTTT.

The chain links TRBV7-9 to TRBJ1-1; 9 nucleotides line up with TRBD1. This CDR3 has 15 residues. CDR1 is SEHNR, CDR2 FQNEAQ, per germline (reference sequence). V lost 1 base and J lost 3; bases outside the gene matches: 3. The CDR3 nucleotides are TGTGCCAGCAGCTTAGGAGGGACAGGGCACACTGAAGCTTTCTTT. Amino acid sequence: CASSLGGTGHTEAFF.

This clone was counted between two and nine times. The chain joins TRBV7-9 to TRBJ1-2, with D unresolved. Trimming cost V 5 bases and J 5 bases, with 12 bases left between them. The CDR3 has 13 amino acids. From germline, CDR1 is SEHNR and CDR2 FQNEAQ (reference sequence). CDR3 coding DNA: TGTGCCAGCAGCCTCTTGGAGAGGTATGGCTACACCTTC. It encodes CASSLLERYGYTF.

V and J are TRBV7-3 and TRBJ1-5; a weak D match, TRBD1 (6 bases). Germline V gene sequence: CDR1 SGHTA, CDR2 FQGTGA. V lost 5 bases, J lost 8 bases, and 19 bases lay in between. This CDR3 is built from 15 residues. The CDR3 DNA is TGTGCCAGCAGCCCCGGACAAGGGGGAAGGGAGCCCCAGCATTTT. Protein product: CASSPGQGGREPQHF.

This chain uses TRBV7-2 with TRBJ2-3, with TRBD2 matching 8 bases. The V gene's germline CDR1 is SGHTA and CDR2 FQGNSA. V lost 1 base, J lost 4 bases, and 10 bases stayed unmatched. The CDR3 extends over 17 amino acids. The CDR3 nucleotides read TGTGCCAGCAGCTTAGACGGGACTAGGTTGAGGCCAGATACGCAGTATTTT. Translated, it gives CASSLDGTRLRPDTQYF.

This chain joins TRBV11-2 and TRBJ1-1, with 7 bases lining up with TRBD1. Germline CDR1 is SGHAT and CDR2 is FQNNGV. V dropped 3 bases and J dropped 4; count of bases not matched to a gene: 2. The length of the CDR3 is 13 residues. The CDR3 reads CASSLGQSTEAFF. In DNA, the CDR3 is TGTGCCAGCAGCTTGGGACAGTCCACTGAAGCTTTCTTT.

The chain uses TRBV5-1 and TRBJ1-5, with D possibly matching TRBD1 (5 bases). Germline CDR1 reads SGHRS; CDR2 reads YFSETQ. CDR3 length equals 13 residues. V was pared by 0 bases and J by 5 bases, with 6 bases between. The CDR3 DNA reads TGCGCCAGCAGCTTGGGGGGGGATCAGCCCCAGCATTTT. Residues: CASSLGGDQPQHF.

The chain combines TRBV29-1 with TRBJ1-2; 9 bases agree with TRBD1. The CDR3 consists of 14 residues. V trimming: 7 bases; J trimming: 6 bases; junction bases outside the gene matches: 12. Germline V gives CDR1 SQVTM, CDR2 ANQGSEA. CDR3 coding DNA: TGCAGCGCCACGACCGGGACAGGGATGGATGGCTACACCTTC. Translating it yields CSATTGTGMDGYTF.

This chain links TRBV5-1 with TRBJ2-1; weak D call: TRBD2 (5 bases). The CDR3 consists of 16 residues. Germline V CDR1 and CDR2: SGHRS, YFSETQ. With 2 bases removed from V and 0 bases from J, the gap between germline ends came to 12 bases. The CDR3 DNA reads TGCGCCAGCAGCTTAAGTGGGAGCGGCTCCTACAATGAGCAGTTCTTC. It specifies CASSLSGSGSYNEQFF.

This chain uses TRBV28 with TRBJ1-1; D is possibly TRBD1 (5 bases). Per germline, CDR1 MDHEN and CDR2 SYDVKM. The CDR3 spans 14 residues. Trimming removed 6 bases from V and 1 base from J, with 12 bases in between. The DNA for the CDR3 is TGTGCCAGCAGAACCCCAGGGTGGAACACTGAAGCTTTCTTT. As protein: CASRTPGWNTEAFF.

The V gene is TRBV5-6, the J gene TRBJ2-5; D possibly corresponds to TRBD1 (6 bases). CDR1 and CDR2 from the germline V gene are SGHDT and YYEEEE. There are 15 residues in the CDR3. V lost 3 bases, J lost 2 bases, and 14 bases lay in between. CDR3: CASSSQGLGQETQYF. In nucleotides, the CDR3 is TGTGCCAGCAGCTCGCAGGGGTTGGGACAAGAGACCCAGTACTTC. Full variable domain (outside the CDR3, taken from reference TRBV5-6 and TRBJ2-5): DAGVTQSPTHLIKTRGQQVTLRCSPKSGHDTVSWYQQALGQGPQFIFQYYEEEERQRGNFPDRFSGHQFPNYSSELNVNALLLGDSALYLCASSSQGLGQETQYFGPGTRLLVL.

V is TRBV29-1 and J is TRBJ1-2; unclear D gene. CDR1 SQVTM and CDR2 ANQGSEA come from the germline V gene. V gave up 3 bases and J gave up 2 bases, with 7 bases separating them. This CDR3 has 12 amino acids. CDR3 amino acids: CSVERGNYGYTF. CDR3 bases: TGCAGCGTTGAGCGAGGAAACTATGGCTACACCTTC.

This rearrangement joins TRBV4-3 to TRBJ2-7, with 9 bases aligning to TRBD2. J lost 3 bases, V lost 0 bases, and 9 bases had no gene match. The CDR3 covers 17 residues. Germline CDR1 reads LGHNA; CDR2 reads YSLEER. The CDR3 DNA reads as TGCGCCAGCAGCCAAGATCCAGCGGGGGGCCTACTCTACGAGCAGTACTTC. This translates into CASSQDPAGGLLYEQYF.

This clone was seen more than once but under ten times. The V call is TRBV3-1 (or the pseudogene TRBV3-2), the J call TRBJ1-6; D perhaps matches TRBD1 (6 bases). The germline V gene has CDR1 LGHDT and CDR2 YNNKEL (reference sequence). Trimming shortened V by 1 base and J by 14 bases, and 6 bases separated the two germline ends. This CDR3 has 11 amino acids. CDR3 coding DNA: TGTGCCAGCAGCCAAGGGACAGCCCTCCACTTT. It is translated as CASSQGTALHF.

The chain links TRBV11-2 to TRBJ1-6; D remains ambiguous. Trimming took off 3 bases at V and 8 bases at J, with 8 bases between the two ends. The CDR3 is made up of 13 amino acids. Germline CDR1 SGHAT, CDR2 FQNNGV. DNA of the CDR3: TGTGCCAGCAGCTTGATGGGCGATTCACCCCTCCACTTT. It specifies CASSLMGDSPLHF.

This clone has only a few counts. V and J are TRBV5-6 and TRBJ1-1, with 12 bases identical to TRBD1. Germline trimming cut 2 bases from V and 4 bases from J; bases unmatched to any gene: 9. CDR3 size: 17 residues. Germline lookup yields CDR1 SGHDT and CDR2 YYEEEE. The CDR3 sequence: CASSFRDRGLGITEAFF. In nucleotides, the CDR3 is TGTGCCAGCAGCTTCCGGGACAGGGGGCTCGGGATCACTGAAGCTTTCTTT.

This chain uses TRBV28 with TRBJ1-6; no reliable D call. The CDR3 contains 16 residues. V was cut by 1 base and J by 0 bases, with 7 bases left in between. Per germline, CDR1 MDHEN and CDR2 SYDVKM. CDR3 sequence: CASSLFSGSYNSPLHF. The CDR3 nucleotides read TGTGCCAGCAGTTTATTTTCCGGCTCCTATAATTCACCCCTCCACTTT.

Only one count was recorded for this clone. The V and J genes are TRBV9 and TRBJ2-1; TRBD1 matches 9 bases. The CDR3 extends over 16 amino acids. Germline CDR1 is SGDLS and CDR2 is YYNGEE. The J segment lost 6 bases and the V segment lost 3 bases, leaving 10 bases of the junction unmatched. Here the CDR3 DNA reads TGTGCCAGCAGCGCCCCGGGACAGGGAAGGTTCAATGAGCAGTTCTTC. Its translation: CASSAPGQGRFNEQFF.

The chain carries TRBV3-1 (or the pseudogene TRBV3-2) and TRBJ2-5; 10 bases fit TRBD2. Trimming cost V 1 base and J 5 bases; bases outside gene matches: 10. Looked up from germline, CDR1 is LGHDT and CDR2 is YNNKEL (reference sequence). The CDR3 extends over 17 amino acids. The CDR3: CASSQGERGGLKETQYF. The CDR3 DNA reads as TGTGCCAGCAGCCAAGGAGAGCGGGGGGGCTTGAAGGAGACCCAGTACTTC.

The V gene is TRBV9, the J gene TRBJ2-7; possible D gene TRBD1, 6 bases. This CDR3 region has 14 residues. Looked up from germline, CDR1 is SGDLS and CDR2 is YYNGEE. V lost 3 bases, J lost 4 bases, and 14 bases lay in between. The CDR3 loop is CASSATTGAYEQYF. CDR3 nucleotide sequence: TGTGCCAGCAGCGCCACGACAGGAGCTTACGAGCAGTACTTC.

The J gene is TRBJ2-5, the V gene TRBV14, with 7 bases aligning to TRBD1. This CDR3 comprises 13 residues. Germline CDR1 reads SGHDN; CDR2 reads FVKESK. The V segment lost 1 base and the J segment 7 bases; nucleotides outside the gene matches: 3. The CDR3 DNA follows: TGTGCCAGCAGCCAAGGACAGGGCGCGACCCAGTACTTC. Amino acids: CASSQGQGATQYF.

The chain uses TRBV5-1 and TRBJ1-1, with 9 bases that match TRBD1. This CDR3 has 14 amino acids. V lost 4 bases, J lost 3 bases, and 4 bases stayed unmatched. CDR1 and CDR2 from the germline V gene are SGHRS and YFSETQ. DNA of the CDR3: TGCGCCAGCAGCAAAAGGACAGGGGACACTGAAGCTTTCTTT. The encoded protein is CASSKRTGDTEAFF.

This clone has more than one count but fewer than ten. CDR3 DNA sequence: TGTGCCAGTAGTATTTGGACAGGGGGGAATGAAAAACTGTTTTTT. The encoded protein is CASSIWTGGNEKLFF. The chain carries TRBV19 and TRBJ1-4; 10 bases align to TRBD1. CDR3 length: 15 residues. Germline CDR1 and CDR2: LNHDA and SQIVND (reference sequence). The trim removed 3 bases at V and 5 bases at J, leaving 3 bases unmatched. Full variable domain (missing parts from reference TRBV19 and TRBJ1-4): DGGITQSPKYLFRKEGQNVTLSCEQNLNHDAMYWYRQDPGQGLRLIYYSQIVNDFQKGDIAEGYSVSREKKESFPLTVTSAQKNPTAFYLCASSIWTGGNEKLFFGSGTQLSVL.

The chain is built from TRBV9 and TRBJ2-1; D is possibly TRBD2 (5 bases). V lost 0 bases and J lost 8, with 15 bases in between. CDR1 SGDLS and CDR2 YYNGEE come from the germline V gene. The length of the CDR3 is 15 residues. The CDR3 DNA follows: TGTGCCAGCAGCGTAGGAACGCGGGTCGAACATGAGCAGTTCTTC. It codes for CASSVGTRVEHEQFF. The full variable domain, with the rest looked up from reference TRBV9 and TRBJ2-1, is DSGVTQTPKHLITATGQRVTLRCSPRSGDLSVYWYQQSLDQGLQFLIQYYNGEERAKGNILERFSAQQFPDLHSELNLSSLELGDSALYFCASSVGTRVEHEQFFGPGTRLTVL.

CDR3 loop: CASSLDGTSEDEQYF. The CDR3 bases are TGCGCCAGCAGCTTGGACGGGACTAGCGAGGACGAGCAGTACTTC. This sequence joins TRBV5-1 and TRBJ2-7; 10 bases match TRBD2. The CDR3 totals 15 residues. The germline CDR1 and CDR2 sequences are SGHRS and YFSETQ. Trimming cost V 0 bases and J 5 bases; bases outside gene matches: 5.

About this clone: A read error may account for a junction end that differs from germline. The V gene is TRBV7-7, the J gene TRBJ2-2; 10 nucleotides match TRBD1. This CDR3 spans 14 amino acids. Germline lookup yields CDR1 SSHAT and CDR2 FNYEAQ (reference sequence). CDR3 amino acids: CASSLGTGAGELFF. In DNA form, the CDR3 reads TGTGCTAGCAGCTTAGGGACAGGGGCCGGGGAGCTGTTTTTT.